The T cell receptor beta chain described here comes from a study of T cells expressing NK-cell markers. About the study: It was sorted CD3+CD56+NKG2C+, CD3+CD56+NKG2C- and CD3+CD56-NKG2C+ T cells that supplied the TCR beta repertoires. Seven of the eight sequenced donors were HCMV-seropositive; one was seronegative.

The CDR3 spans 14 residues. Per germline, CDR1 SQVTM and CDR2 ANQGSEA. TCRdb re-called the 5' RACE reads, yielding one record per CDR3 amino acid sequence without DNA. The sample data list 350,000 to 500,000 distinct CDR3 sequences. Notes on the study in general: Also leading the CD3+CD56-NKG2C+ fraction in a few donors were these clonotypes.

As for this clonotype: Its antigen remains unknown.

The gene calls are TRBV29-1 and TRBJ2-7; absent DNA, TCRdb's TRBD1 call cannot be checked. This TCR derives from a woman aged 18 to 75 in good health. The sample was blood T cells: a sorted CD56 or NKG2C T cell subset, CD4+ or CD8+ T cells, or bulk PBMC T cells (not recorded which). The chain's CDR3 is CSVAGQGDSYEQYF.